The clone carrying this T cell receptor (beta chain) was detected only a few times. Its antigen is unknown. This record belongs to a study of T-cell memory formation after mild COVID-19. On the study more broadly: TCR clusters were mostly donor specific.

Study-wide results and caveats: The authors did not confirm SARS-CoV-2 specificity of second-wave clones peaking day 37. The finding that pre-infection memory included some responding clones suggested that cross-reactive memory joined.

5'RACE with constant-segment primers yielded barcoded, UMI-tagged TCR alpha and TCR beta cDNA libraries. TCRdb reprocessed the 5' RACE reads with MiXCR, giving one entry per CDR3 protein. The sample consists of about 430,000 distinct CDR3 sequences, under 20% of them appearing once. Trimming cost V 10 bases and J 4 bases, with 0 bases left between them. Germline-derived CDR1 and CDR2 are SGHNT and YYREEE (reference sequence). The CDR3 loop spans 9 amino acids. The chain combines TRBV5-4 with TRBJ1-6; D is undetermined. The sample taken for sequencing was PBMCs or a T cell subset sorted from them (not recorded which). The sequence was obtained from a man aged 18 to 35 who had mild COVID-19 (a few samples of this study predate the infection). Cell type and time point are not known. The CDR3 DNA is TGTGCCTATAATTCACCCCTCCACTTT. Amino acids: CAYNSPLHF. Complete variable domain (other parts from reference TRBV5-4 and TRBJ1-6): ETGVTQSPTHLIKTRGQQVTLRCSSQSGHNTVSWYQQALGQGPQFIFQYYREEENGRGNFPPRFSGLQFPNYSSELNVNALELDDSALYLCAYNSPLHFGNGTRLTVT.